This T cell receptor beta chain was documented in a study of T cell repertoires in cytomegalovirus infection. Study summary: Shared public TCR beta signatures pointed to both CMV infection and a matching HLA type.

Study results and limitations: Summed frequency of shared TCR beta families picked out CMV carriers who also had the relevant HLA.

This clonotype was counted only a few times. Antigen: not known. Each CDR3 protein gets one entry after TCRdb re-called the reads with MiXCR. Of approximately 750,000 distinct CDR3 sequences listed, 35% were seen once; the top ten hold under 3.5%. The germline V gene has CDR1 MNHEY and CDR2 SVGAGI. This CDR3 contains 16 residues. After removal of 6 bases from V and 10 bases from J, the junction contained 17 bases not matched to a gene. This TCR was sampled from a human donor in good health (CMV status not recorded). Some clones in this sample may be carry-over from other donors' samples. This rearrangement joins TRBV6-5 to TRBJ2-1; 8 positions match TRBD2. The sequencing sample was made of PBMCs. The CDR3 nucleotides are TGTGCCAGCAGCGACCTAATAGCACTAGCGGTCAGGGAGCAGTTCTTC. Protein: CASSDLIALAVREQFF.